This entry features one T cell receptor beta chain sequence. The data derive from a study of blood T cell repertoires in COVID-19. Study overall: Sites in the United States, Italy and Spain provided acute and convalescent COVID-19 samples.

Per the original data handling: Quantification of nucleated cells was approximated via reference gene primer amplification. Assay: immunoSEQ multiplex PCR; the TCRdb copy retains only in-frame clones and omits some. V, J and clone size are those of that table, while D and trimming were read from the DNA. In the table there are a few hundred thousand clones, 90% of which are singletons. The CDR3 totals 16 residues. Trimming took off 4 bases at V and 1 base at J, with 16 bases between the two ends. Germline loops: CDR1 SGHKS, CDR2 YYEKEE (reference sequence). The TCR comes from a woman aged 50 to 60 with COVID-19, enrolled during active disease. Sequencing was carried out using peripheral blood. V usage is TRBV5-5 and J usage is TRBJ2-3; maybe TRBD1 (6 bases). The CDR3 reads CASSAAGVRGTDTQYF. CDR3 coding DNA: TGTGCCAGCAGCGCGGCAGGGGTTCGAGGCACAGATACGCAGTATTTT.